Below, 27 T cell receptor beta chains from the same sample are listed, as sequenced in a study of cytomegalovirus exposure and HLA in healthy donors. Primers included in the PCR were 60 Vbeta and 13 Jbeta primers. Profiling relied on immunoSEQ multiplex PCR, and the TCRdb table lists in-frame clones only, not all of them. The sample includes 90,000 to 110,000 clones, approximately 80% of them seen just once. The sequencing sample was made of PBMCs. These receptor sequences come from a male donor in good health and CMV-seronegative.

In this sample, this clone turned up a few times. The chain has TRBV19 and TRBJ2-1, with TRBD2 as a possible D gene (5 bases). Trimming shortened V by 3 bases and J by 2 bases, and 11 bases separated the two germline ends. Germline CDR1 reads LNHDA; CDR2 reads SQIVND (reference sequence). There are 15 residues in the CDR3. CDR3 loop: CASSMRAVTYNEQFF. CDR3 DNA sequence: TGTGCCAGTAGTATGAGGGCTGTTACCTACAATGAGCAGTTCTTC.

The gene calls are TRBV7-3 and TRBJ2-1; 12 bases fit TRBD2. Unmatched junction bases numbered 7, after V lost 4 bases and J lost 6 bases. The germline V gene has CDR1 SGHTA and CDR2 FQGTGA. The CDR3 totals 16 residues. The CDR3 region is CASSSGLAGMVNEQFF. The CDR3 DNA follows: TGTGCCAGCAGCTCCGGACTAGCGGGAATGGTCAATGAGCAGTTCTTC.

The genes are TRBV4-1 and TRBJ2-7; a possible D gene is TRBD2 (6 bases). V lost 3 bases, J lost 5 bases, and 23 bases lay in between. There are 17 residues in the CDR3. In germline, CDR1 is MGHRA, CDR2 YSYEKL. CDR3 in amino acids: CASSHVSGRGGVNEQYF. The CDR3, as DNA: TGCGCCAGCAGCCATGTCTCCGGTCGGGGAGGAGTGAACGAGCAGTACTTC.

The rearrangement joins TRBV5-1 to TRBJ2-2; possible D gene TRBD2, 6 bases. V was pared by 4 bases and J by 6 bases, with 7 bases between. This CDR3 region has 12 residues. In germline, CDR1 is SGHRS, CDR2 YFSETQ. The CDR3 nucleotides read TGCGCCAGCAGCCCGGGGGCCGGGGAGCTGTTTTTT. It specifies CASSPGAGELFF.

The chain couples TRBV9 to TRBJ2-2; unclear D gene. V lost 2 bases and J 0 bases, leaving 11 bases between the germline ends. CDR1 SGDLS and CDR2 YYNGEE come from the germline V gene. The CDR3 contains 16 residues. The CDR3 reads CASSVLGQTNTGELFF. The CDR3 bases are TGTGCCAGCAGCGTTTTGGGCCAGACGAACACCGGGGAGCTGTTTTTT.

The chain has TRBV10-3 and TRBJ2-1; 9 positions match TRBD1. J was trimmed by 12 bases and V by 3 bases; bases with no gene match: 6. Germline values: CDR1 ENHRY, CDR2 SYGVKD. This CDR3 spans 13 amino acids. As DNA, the CDR3 is TGTGCCATCAGTGACGGGACAGGGTTTTGGCAGTTCTTC. It yields the protein CAISDGTGFWQFF.

The rearrangement joins TRBV7-3 to TRBJ2-2; 7 nucleotides agree with TRBD2. The J segment lost 6 bases and the V segment lost 5 bases, leaving 6 bases of the junction unmatched. The CDR3 covers 14 residues. Germline V CDR1 and CDR2: SGHTA, FQGTGA. CDR3 in amino acids: CASSRNREAGELFF. The CDR3 bases are TGTGCCAGCAGCCGTAACCGGGAGGCCGGGGAGCTGTTTTTT.

The V and J genes are TRBV11-2 and TRBJ1-5; D remains unclear. With 5 bases removed from V and 5 bases from J, the gap between germline ends came to 10 bases. Germline loops: CDR1 SGHAT, CDR2 FQNNGV. The CDR3 totals 13 residues. CDR3 protein: CASSPNRDQPQHF. In DNA form, the CDR3 reads TGTGCCAGCAGCCCGAATCGAGATCAGCCCCAGCATTTT.

This clone is labeled as medium-sized. The J gene is TRBJ1-2, the V gene TRBV6-6; 8 bases are shared with TRBD1. The junction had 4 bases not matched to a gene; V was cut back by 6 bases and J by 4 bases. The CDR3 loop spans 13 amino acids. Germline V gene data show CDR1 as MNHNY and CDR2 as SVGAGI (reference sequence). CDR3: CASRQGVGYGYTF. The CDR3 nucleotides are TGTGCCAGCAGACAGGGGGTTGGCTATGGCTACACCTTC.

This clone was detected once. The chain recombines TRBV6-6 with TRBJ2-7; 10 positions agree with TRBD1. The CDR3 loop spans 14 amino acids. The V gene's germline CDR1 is MNHNY and CDR2 SVGAGI (reference sequence). J was trimmed by 4 bases and V by 6 bases; bases with no gene match: 6. The CDR3 bases are TGTGCCAGCAGGGGGACAGGGGCTAGATACGAGCAGTACTTC. Protein product: CASRGTGARYEQYF.

This sequence joins TRBV7-6 and TRBJ2-3; D is perhaps TRBD2 (6 bases). The CDR3 covers 18 residues. The germline V and J ends were trimmed by 5 bases and 1 base, with 22 bases remaining between them. From germline, CDR1 is SGHVS and CDR2 FNYEAQ. The CDR3 DNA reads TGTGCCAGCAGCCCCGTGGAGGGTCTGGGCACCCGCACAGATACGCAGTATTTT. It codes for CASSPVEGLGTRTDTQYF.

The chain combines TRBV27 with TRBJ2-3; the match to TRBD2 covers 7 bases. Germline loops: CDR1 MNHEY, CDR2 SMNVEV (reference sequence). V shed 3 bases and J 2 bases; nucleotides not matched to a gene: 11. The CDR3 is 17 amino acids. The CDR3 region has the DNA TGTGCCAGCAGTTTTGGGGAAAGGGACTACCCCACAGATACGCAGTATTTT. It yields the protein CASSFGERDYPTDTQYF.

The gene calls are TRBV30 and TRBJ2-3; 12 positions agree with TRBD2. Germline V gene sequence: CDR1 GTSNPN, CDR2 SVGIG (reference sequence). The CDR3 totals 14 residues. The trim removed 5 bases at V and 2 bases at J, leaving 2 bases unmatched. The CDR3 sequence: CAWGLAGLTDTQYF. CDR3 bases: TGTGCCTGGGGACTAGCGGGACTCACAGATACGCAGTATTTT.

This sequence joins TRBV30 and TRBJ2-5; TRBD1 is a possible D gene (5 bases). The germline gives CDR1 GTSNPN, CDR2 SVGIG (reference sequence). V lost 6 bases to trimming and J lost 4 bases, with 9 bases between them. The CDR3 is 11 residues long. CDR3 residues: CACRVRETQYF. The DNA of the CDR3 is TGTGCCTGCAGGGTTAGAGAGACCCAGTACTTC.

The genes are TRBV5-1 and TRBJ1-6, with D tentatively TRBD1 (6 bases). V was clipped by 4 bases and J by 8 bases, with 10 bases between them. The CDR3 runs to 13 residues. CDR1 is SGHRS and CDR2 is YFSETQ in the germline V gene. CDR3 in amino acids: CASSTDSDSPLHF. The CDR3 DNA reads as TGCGCCAGCAGCACGGACAGCGATTCACCCCTCCACTTT.

The chain uses TRBV19 and TRBJ2-7, with TRBD1 matching over 7 bases. Germline V gene sequence: CDR1 LNHDA, CDR2 SQIVND (reference sequence). The CDR3 has 17 amino acids. Trimming took 11 bases from V and 6 from J; bases not matched to a gene: 25. DNA for the CDR3: TGTGCCGGAGATGCCAGAGAGAGAGGTAGGGGGCTTCGCGAGCAGTACTTC. It encodes CAGDARERGRGLREQYF.

The chain joins TRBV27 to TRBJ1-5; D is perhaps TRBD1 (5 bases). Trimming removed 6 bases from V and 4 bases from J, with 28 bases in between. Germline V gene sequence: CDR1 MNHEY, CDR2 SMNVEV (reference sequence). CDR3 length: 19 amino acids. As DNA, the CDR3 is TGTGCCAGCAGCCGGGCTAAAACCCGGTGGGAACAGGCTAATCAGCCCCAGCATTTT. Amino acid sequence: CASSRAKTRWEQANQPQHF.

This chain links TRBV11-1 with TRBJ2-2; 8 bases fit TRBD1. Germline V gene sequence: CDR1 SGHAT, CDR2 FQDESV (reference sequence). Trimming took 6 bases from V and 4 from J; bases not matched to a gene: 13. The CDR3 is 17 residues long. In DNA form, the CDR3 reads TGTGCCAGCAGTCAGGAGGCGGCAGGGGGCCTCACCGGGGAGCTGTTTTTT. Protein product: CASSQEAAGGLTGELFF.

This clone showed up just a few times. The chain is built from TRBV5-6 and TRBJ2-1; 9 nucleotides agree with TRBD2. CDR1 SGHDT and CDR2 YYEEEE come from the germline V gene. V gave up 2 bases and J gave up 5 bases; unmatched junction bases: 2. This CDR3 has 14 amino acids. The CDR3 DNA reads as TGTGCCAGCAGCTTAAGACTAGCGGACAATGAGCAGTTCTTC. Protein sequence: CASSLRLADNEQFF.

This clone turned up a few times. This chain links TRBV6-6 with TRBJ2-3, with 13 bases matching TRBD2. The CDR3 runs to 16 residues. J gave up 6 bases and V 5 bases, and 8 bases lay outside the gene matches. CDR1 is MNHNY and CDR2 is SVGAGI in the germline V gene (reference sequence). DNA for the CDR3: TGTGCCAGCAGTACGACTAGCGGGAGGTTCGGGGATACGCAGTATTTT. Its translation is CASSTTSGRFGDTQYF.

The chain joins TRBV6-1 to TRBJ1-5; 7 bases align to TRBD1. Germline CDR1 and CDR2: MNHNS and SASEGT. This CDR3 has 15 amino acids. The junction had 4 bases not matched to a gene; V was cut back by 2 bases and J by 3 bases. The CDR3 DNA reads TGTGCCAGCAGTGAATCCGGGACAGACAATCAGCCCCAGCATTTT. It encodes CASSESGTDNQPQHF.

The rearrangement joins TRBV5-1 to TRBJ2-7, with 7 bases lining up with TRBD1. This CDR3 is 15 amino acids long. Germline V gives CDR1 SGHRS, CDR2 YFSETQ. The J segment lost 4 bases and the V segment lost 0 bases, leaving 7 bases of the junction unmatched. The CDR3 region has the DNA TGCGCCAGCAGCTTGGACGCAGGGGGTCTGTACGAGCAGTACTTC. Protein sequence: CASSLDAGGLYEQYF.

The gene calls are TRBV7-9 and TRBJ2-7; possibly TRBD1 for D (5 bases). Deletions cut 4 bases from V and 1 base from J, with 11 bases between. The CDR3 length is 14 residues. Germline loops: CDR1 SEHNR, CDR2 FQNEAQ (reference sequence). The CDR3 region is CASSSPTGSYEQYF. For the CDR3, the DNA is TGTGCCAGCAGCTCCCCTACAGGTTCCTACGAGCAGTACTTC. Full variable domain (rest looked up from reference TRBV7-9 and TRBJ2-7): DTGVSQNPRHKITKRGQNVTFRCDPISEHNRLYWYRQTLGQGPEFLTYFQNEAQLEKSRLLSDRFSAERPKGSFSTLEIQRTEQGDSAMYLCASSSPTGSYEQYFGPGTRLTVT.

J is TRBJ1-3 and V is TRBV6-5; 9 positions agree with TRBD1. Germline V gene data show CDR1 as MNHEY and CDR2 as SVGAGI. The length of the CDR3 is 15 residues. J lost 3 bases, V lost 2 bases, and 2 bases had no gene match. CDR3 nucleotide sequence: TGTGCCAGCAGTTACACGGGACAGGGTGGAAACACCATATATTTT. This encodes CASSYTGQGGNTIYF.

The V gene is TRBV6-5, the J gene TRBJ1-5, with 7 bases identical to TRBD1. CDR3 size: 14 residues. The junction had 11 bases not matched to a gene; V was cut back by 5 bases and J by 10 bases. The germline gives CDR1 MNHEY, CDR2 SVGAGI. DNA of the CDR3: TGTGCCAGCAGTGAAGGGACAGACATCAACCCCCAGCATTTT. It encodes CASSEGTDINPQHF.

This chain links TRBV11-3 with TRBJ2-7; D might be TRBD1 (7 bases). The CDR3 is made up of 15 amino acids. Per the germline V gene, CDR1 is SGHNT and CDR2 is YENEEA. Trimming stripped 3 bases from V and 5 bases from J, with 17 bases between. DNA of the CDR3: TGTGCCAGCAGCTTGTCGGCAGGGGGGAGTGACGAGCAGTACTTC. Encoded protein: CASSLSAGGSDEQYF.

V is TRBV5-1 and J is TRBJ2-2, with TRBD2 matching 8 bases. V gave up 4 bases and J gave up 0 bases; unmatched junction bases: 17. This CDR3 has 20 residues. Germline assignment: CDR1 SGHRS and CDR2 YFSETQ. The CDR3 DNA reads TGCGCCAGCAGCCCCGGGATCCTAGCGGGTTACACCGCGAACACCGGGGAGCTGTTTTTT. Translated: CASSPGILAGYTANTGELFF.